This T cell receptor beta chain was identified in a study of T-cell memory formation after mild COVID-19. CDR1 and CDR2 from the germline V gene are GTSNPN and SVGIG (reference sequence). The V gene lost 7 bases and the J gene lost 0 bases, with 12 bases spanning the gap. The CDR3 consists of 13 residues. TCRdb fed the 5' RACE reads into MiXCR, producing one record per CDR3 protein. Of 27,000 or so distinct CDR3 sequences in the sample, roughly 7.4% were seen once. This TCR derives from an adult woman who had mild COVID-19 (a few samples of this study predate the infection). Cell type and time point are not known. The chain has TRBV30 and TRBJ1-1, with a tentative D call TRBD1 (6 bases). Sequencing was carried out using PBMCs or a T cell subset sorted from them (not recorded which). The CDR3 loop reads CASRGQMNTEAFF. The CDR3 bases are TGTGCCTCCAGAGGACAGATGAACACTGAAGCTTTCTTT.